In this sample, the clone carrying this T cell receptor beta chain turned up a few times. The data were taken from a study of blood T cells in healthy people across ages. There are 14 residues in the CDR3. The germline CDR1 and CDR2 sequences are SGHKS and YYEKEE (reference sequence). The ends lost 0 bases at V and 5 bases at J; junction bases unmatched: 1. Through a sample-barcoded 5' primer and a J-beta primer mix, a second PCR was run for 7 to 11 cycles. MiXCR was run by TCRdb on the 5' RACE reads, yielding one entry per CDR3 protein. This table has more than 1,000,000 distinct CDR3 sequences, roughly 24% appearing once. The sample was also linked to a second study, of T cells of mothers and their children. That work states: Addition of sample barcodes and 2-4 random nucleotides occurred through the M1S primer of the second PCR.

This TCR was sampled from a girl aged 2-9 years in good health. Material: blood. The chain couples TRBV5-5 to TRBJ2-7, with 11 nucleotides matching TRBD2. Here the CDR3 reads CASSLGGLADEQYF. CDR3 sequence (DNA): TGTGCCAGCAGCTTGGGGGGACTAGCGGACGAGCAGTACTTC.